This TCR beta chain came from a study of cytomegalovirus exposure and HLA in healthy donors. The study ran its PCR with 60 Vbeta and 13 Jbeta primers. The table came from immunoSEQ multiplex PCR; TCRdb's copy has only in-frame clones and leaves some out. The table records about 190,000 clones, 75% to 85% of them present only once. The CDR3 loop spans 13 amino acids. Trimming pared 0 bases from V and 8 bases from J, leaving 10 bases between. CDR1 KGHSH and CDR2 LQKENI come from the germline V gene. This TCR was sampled from a woman aged 30 to 39 in good health and CMV-seronegative. The chain combines TRBV18 with TRBJ1-1; maybe TRBD1 (6 bases). The sample taken for sequencing was PBMCs. The CDR3 DNA sequence: TGTGCCAGCTCACCACCGGACAGTTTCGAAGCTTTCTTT. Translation gives CASSPPDSFEAFF.